This T cell receptor (beta chain) was found in a study of identical twins. TCRdb redid the calling of the 5' RACE reads with MiXCR, one entry per CDR3 protein. The sample lists about 280,000 distinct CDR3 sequences; approximately 8.5% were seen once. This clonotype was recorded many times. V was shortened by 5 bases and J by 3 bases, with 14 bases between the two germline ends. The CDR3 sequence is 15 residues long. The sample was also reused in another study, on yellow fever vaccine responses in identical twins.

The sequenced material came from memory (CD45RO+) T cells sorted from blood. The receptor comes from a woman aged 18-29 years in good health. The gene calls are TRBV12-3 or TRBV12-4 and TRBJ2-4; the D is unclear. CDR3 amino acids: CASSPYTPGKNIQYF. In nucleotides, the CDR3 is TGTGCCAGCAGTCCCTACACCCCGGGCAAAAACATTCAGTACTTC.